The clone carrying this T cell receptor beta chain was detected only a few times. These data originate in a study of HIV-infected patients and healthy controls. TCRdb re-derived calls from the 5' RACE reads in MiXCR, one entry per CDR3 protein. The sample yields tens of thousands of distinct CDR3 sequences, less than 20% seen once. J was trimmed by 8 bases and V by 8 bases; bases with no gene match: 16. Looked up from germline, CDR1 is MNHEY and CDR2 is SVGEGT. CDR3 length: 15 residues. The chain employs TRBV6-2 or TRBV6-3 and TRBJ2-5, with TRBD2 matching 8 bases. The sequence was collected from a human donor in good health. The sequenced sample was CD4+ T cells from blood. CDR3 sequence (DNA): TGTGCCAGCCGCCGGATCGGGCGGGCGGGAGGAACCCAGTACTTC. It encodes CASRRIGRAGGTQYF.